This TCR beta chain came from a study of control samples from healthy donors and cancer patients. Profiling relied on immunoSEQ multiplex PCR, and the TCRdb table lists in-frame clones only, not all of them. The sample holds some 150,000 clones; about 89% are singletons and the top ten take approximately 7%. Trimming pared 2 bases from V and 2 bases from J, leaving 4 bases between. The CDR3 sequence is 12 residues long. Sequencing input: blood. This clonotype originated in a man younger than 30 in good health. This chain uses TRBV12-3 or TRBV12-4 with TRBJ2-7; D is uncertain. The CDR3 loop is CASSLLAYEQYF. The CDR3 nucleotides read TGTGCCAGCAGTTTACTAGCCTACGAGCAGTACTTC.